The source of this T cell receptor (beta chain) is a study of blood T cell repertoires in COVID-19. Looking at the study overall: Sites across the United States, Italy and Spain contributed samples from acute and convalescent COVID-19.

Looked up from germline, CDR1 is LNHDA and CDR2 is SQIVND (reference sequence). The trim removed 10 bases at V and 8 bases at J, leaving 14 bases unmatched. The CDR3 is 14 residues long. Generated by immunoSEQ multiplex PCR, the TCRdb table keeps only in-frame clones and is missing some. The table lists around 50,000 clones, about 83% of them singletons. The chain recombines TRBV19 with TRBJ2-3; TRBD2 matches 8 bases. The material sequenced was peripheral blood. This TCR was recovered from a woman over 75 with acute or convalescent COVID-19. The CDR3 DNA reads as TGTGCCACCGCGGGACTAGATCTCGGTGGTACGCAGTATTTT. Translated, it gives CATAGLDLGGTQYF.